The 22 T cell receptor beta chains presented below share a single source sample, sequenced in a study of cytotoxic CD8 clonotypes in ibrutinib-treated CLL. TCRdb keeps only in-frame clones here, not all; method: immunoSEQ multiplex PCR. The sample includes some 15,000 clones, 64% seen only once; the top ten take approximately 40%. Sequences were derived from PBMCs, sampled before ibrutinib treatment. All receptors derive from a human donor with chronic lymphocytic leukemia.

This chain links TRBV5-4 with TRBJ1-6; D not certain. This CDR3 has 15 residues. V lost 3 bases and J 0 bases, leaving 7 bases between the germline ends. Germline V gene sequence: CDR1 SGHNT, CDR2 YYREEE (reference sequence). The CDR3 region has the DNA TGTGCCAGCAGCTACCACAGCTCCTATAATTCACCCCTCCACTTT. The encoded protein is CASSYHSSYNSPLHF.

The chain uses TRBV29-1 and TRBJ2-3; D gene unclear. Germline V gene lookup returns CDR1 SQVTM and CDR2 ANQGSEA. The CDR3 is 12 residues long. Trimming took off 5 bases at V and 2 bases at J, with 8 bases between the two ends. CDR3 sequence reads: CSVLGHTDTQYF. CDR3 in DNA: TGCAGCGTTCTAGGTCACACAGATACGCAGTATTTT.

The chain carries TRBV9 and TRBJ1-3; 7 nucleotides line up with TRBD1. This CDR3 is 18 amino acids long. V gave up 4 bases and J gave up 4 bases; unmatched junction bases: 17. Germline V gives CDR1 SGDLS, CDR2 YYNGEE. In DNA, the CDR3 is TGTGCCAGCAGCCCTGACCTCCAGGGGGTTACGGCCGGAAACACCATATATTTT. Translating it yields CASSPDLQGVTAGNTIYF.

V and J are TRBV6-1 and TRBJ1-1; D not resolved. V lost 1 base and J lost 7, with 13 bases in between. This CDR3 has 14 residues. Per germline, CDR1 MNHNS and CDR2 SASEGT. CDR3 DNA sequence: TGTGCCAGCAGTGAAGTGGGAGGAGGGAATGAAGCTTTCTTT. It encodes CASSEVGGGNEAFF.

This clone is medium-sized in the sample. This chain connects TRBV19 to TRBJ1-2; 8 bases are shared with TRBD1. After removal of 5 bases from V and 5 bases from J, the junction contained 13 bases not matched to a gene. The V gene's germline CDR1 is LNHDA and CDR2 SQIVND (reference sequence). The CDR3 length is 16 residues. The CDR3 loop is CASSSGQGEPIYGYTF. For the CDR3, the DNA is TGTGCCAGTAGTTCCGGACAGGGAGAGCCTATATATGGCTACACCTTC.

DNA of the CDR3: TGTGCCAGCAGCTTAGAGGGCGGAAGCTACAATGAGCAGTTCTTC. Its translation is CASSLEGGSYNEQFF. The rearrangement links TRBV11-2 to TRBJ2-1, with D hard to call. Deletions cut 0 bases from V and 3 bases from J, with 9 bases between. Germline CDR1 and CDR2: SGHAT and FQNNGV. CDR3 length: 15 residues.

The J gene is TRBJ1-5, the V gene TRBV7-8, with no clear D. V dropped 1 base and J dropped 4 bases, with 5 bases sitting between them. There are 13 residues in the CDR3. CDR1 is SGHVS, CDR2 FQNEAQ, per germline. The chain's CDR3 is CASSLEMNQPQHF. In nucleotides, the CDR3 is TGTGCCAGCAGCTTAGAGATGAATCAGCCCCAGCATTTT.

The CDR3 DNA is TGTGCCAGCAGCTTTTTTGGGGTTGTATCCAATGAGCAGTTCTTC. It is translated as CASSFFGVVSNEQFF. The chain recombines TRBV7-8 with TRBJ2-1; D is ambiguous. In germline, CDR1 is SGHVS, CDR2 FQNEAQ. Trimming cost V 3 bases and J 6 bases, with 15 bases left between them. The CDR3 extends over 15 amino acids.

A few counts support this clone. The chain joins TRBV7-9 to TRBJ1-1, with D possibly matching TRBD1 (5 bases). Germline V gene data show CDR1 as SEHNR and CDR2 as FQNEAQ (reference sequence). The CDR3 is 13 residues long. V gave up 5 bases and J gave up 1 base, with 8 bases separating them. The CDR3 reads CASSPGQNTEAFF. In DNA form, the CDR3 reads TGTGCCAGCAGCCCCGGACAGAACACTGAAGCTTTCTTT.

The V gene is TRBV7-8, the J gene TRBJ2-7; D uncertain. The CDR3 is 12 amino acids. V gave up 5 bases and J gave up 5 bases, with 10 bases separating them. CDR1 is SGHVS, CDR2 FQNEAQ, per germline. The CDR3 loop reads CASSINRDEQYF. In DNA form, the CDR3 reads TGTGCCAGCAGCATCAACCGGGACGAGCAGTACTTC. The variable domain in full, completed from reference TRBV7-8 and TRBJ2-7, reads GAGVSQSPRYKVAKRGQDVALRCDPISGHVSLFWYQQALGQGPEFLTYFQNEAQLDKSGLPSDRFFAERPEGSVSTLKIQRTQQEDSAVYLCASSINRDEQYFGPGTRLTVT.

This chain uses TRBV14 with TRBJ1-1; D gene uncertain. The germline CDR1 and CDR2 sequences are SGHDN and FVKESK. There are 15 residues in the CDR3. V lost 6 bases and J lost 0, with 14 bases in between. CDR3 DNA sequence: TGTGCCAGCAGTCGCGAGCGAGCGTTGAACACTGAAGCTTTCTTT. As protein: CASSRERALNTEAFF. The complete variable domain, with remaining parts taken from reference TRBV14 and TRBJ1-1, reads EAGVTQFPSHSVIEKGQTVTLRCDPISGHDNLYWYRRVMGKEIKFLLHFVKESKQDESGMPNNRFLAERTGGTYSTLKVQPAELEDSGVYFCASSRERALNTEAFFGQGTRLTVV.

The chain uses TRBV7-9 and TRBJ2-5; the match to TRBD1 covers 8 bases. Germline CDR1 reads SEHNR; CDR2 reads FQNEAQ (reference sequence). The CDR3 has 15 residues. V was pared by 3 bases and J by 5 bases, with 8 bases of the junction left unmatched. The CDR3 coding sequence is TGTGCCAGCAGCTTGGACAGGGTCTCGGGGGAGACCCAGTACTTC. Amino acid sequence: CASSLDRVSGETQYF.

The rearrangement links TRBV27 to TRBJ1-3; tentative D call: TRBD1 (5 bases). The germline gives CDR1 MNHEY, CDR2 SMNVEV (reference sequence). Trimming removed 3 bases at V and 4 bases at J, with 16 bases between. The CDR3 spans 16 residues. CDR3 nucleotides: TGTGCCAGCAGTTTGTTTTCCGGGACGCCGGGAAACACCATATATTTT. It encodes CASSLFSGTPGNTIYF.

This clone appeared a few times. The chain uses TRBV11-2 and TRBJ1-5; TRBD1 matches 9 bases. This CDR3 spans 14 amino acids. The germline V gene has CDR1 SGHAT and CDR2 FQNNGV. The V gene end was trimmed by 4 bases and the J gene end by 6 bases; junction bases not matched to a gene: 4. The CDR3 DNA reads TGTGCCAGCAGCTCCACAGGGGGCCCTCAGCCCCAGCATTTT. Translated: CASSSTGGPQPQHF. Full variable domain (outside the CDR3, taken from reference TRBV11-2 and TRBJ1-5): EAGVAQSPRYKIIEKRQSVAFWCNPISGHATLYWYQQILGQGPKLLIQFQNNGVVDDSQLPKDRFSAERLKGVDSTLKIQPAKLEDSAVYLCASSSTGGPQPQHFGDGTRLSIL.

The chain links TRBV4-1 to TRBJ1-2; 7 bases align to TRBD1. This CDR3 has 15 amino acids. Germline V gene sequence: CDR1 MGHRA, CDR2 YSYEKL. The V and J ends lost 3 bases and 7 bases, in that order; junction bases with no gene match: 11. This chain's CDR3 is CASSQETGTILGYTF. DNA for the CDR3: TGCGCCAGCAGCCAGGAGACAGGGACAATACTTGGCTACACCTTC.

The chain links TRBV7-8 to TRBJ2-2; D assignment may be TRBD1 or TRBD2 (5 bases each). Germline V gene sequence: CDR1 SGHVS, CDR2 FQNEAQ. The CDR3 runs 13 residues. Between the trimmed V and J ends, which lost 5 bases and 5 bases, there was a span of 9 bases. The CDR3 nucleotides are TGTGCCAGCAGCACGGGACGGACCGGGGAGCTGTTTTTT. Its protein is CASSTGRTGELFF.

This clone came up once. CDR3 in DNA: TGTGCCAGCAATGATTGGAGCGTGGGAGAAAAACTGTTTTTT. Its translation: CASNDWSVGEKLFF. The genes are TRBV5-6 and TRBJ1-4; D gene uncertain. This CDR3 contains 14 residues. Germline V gene data show CDR1 as SGHDT and CDR2 as YYEEEE. Trimming took 6 bases from V and 8 from J, leaving 17 bases between them.

The CDR3 is CASKYEGGRAYGYTF. Written as DNA, the CDR3 is TGTGCCAGCAAATATGAGGGGGGGAGGGCCTATGGCTACACCTTC. The chain couples TRBV27 to TRBJ1-2, with a weak D call TRBD1 (6 bases). There are 15 residues in the CDR3. Germline CDR1 is MNHEY and CDR2 is SMNVEV (reference sequence). Between the trimmed V and J ends, which lost 7 bases and 4 bases, there was a span of 19 bases.

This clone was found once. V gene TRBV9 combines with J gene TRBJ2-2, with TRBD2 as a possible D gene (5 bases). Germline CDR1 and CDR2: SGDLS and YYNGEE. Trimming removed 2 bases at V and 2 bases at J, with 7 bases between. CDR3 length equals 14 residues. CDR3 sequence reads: CASSVDYNTGELFF. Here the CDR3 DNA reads TGTGCCAGCAGCGTCGACTACAACACCGGGGAGCTGTTTTTT.

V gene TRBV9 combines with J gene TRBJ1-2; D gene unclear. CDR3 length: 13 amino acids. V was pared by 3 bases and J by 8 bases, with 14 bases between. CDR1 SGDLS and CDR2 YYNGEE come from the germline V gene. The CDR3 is CASSEWGPRGYTF. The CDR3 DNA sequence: TGTGCCAGCAGCGAGTGGGGTCCGCGAGGCTACACCTTC.

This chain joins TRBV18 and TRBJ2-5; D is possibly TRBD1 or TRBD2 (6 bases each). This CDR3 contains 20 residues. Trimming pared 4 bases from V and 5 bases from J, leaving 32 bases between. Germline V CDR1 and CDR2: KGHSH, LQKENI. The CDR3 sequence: CASSQSGGLRGPHGAETQYF. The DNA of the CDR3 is TGTGCCAGCTCACAAAGTGGTGGCCTTCGGGGGCCCCACGGGGCGGAGACCCAGTACTTC.

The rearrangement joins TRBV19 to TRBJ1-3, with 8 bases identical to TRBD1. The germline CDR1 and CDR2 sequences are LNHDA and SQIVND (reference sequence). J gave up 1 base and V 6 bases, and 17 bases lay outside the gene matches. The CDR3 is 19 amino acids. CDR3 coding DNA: TGTGCCAGTAGACGATCGACAGGGGTGTCAGTCCATTCTGGAAACACCATATATTTT. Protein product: CASRRSTGVSVHSGNTIYF.